Listed here is a single TCR beta chain. This specimen belongs to a study of blood T cell repertoires in COVID-19. Study-level information: Sources were T cells, B-cell-depleted T cells, or PBMCs; the material itself was cDNA or gDNA.

Germline assignment: CDR1 MNHEY and CDR2 SVGEGT. The length of the CDR3 is 12 residues. Between the trimmed V and J ends, which lost 7 bases and 6 bases, there was a span of 13 bases. In the source study's methods: It was from reference gene primer amplification that nucleated cell counts were estimated. Only in-frame clones appear in the TCRdb table, and some are missing; sequencing was by immunoSEQ multiplex PCR. V, J and clone size derive from that table, while D and trimming were established from the DNA sequence. The sample includes about 220,000 clones, 82% of them seen just once. This receptor was obtained from a woman in her sixties who had recovered from COVID-19. The sequenced sample consisted of PBMCs or T cells enriched from blood (not recorded which). The rearrangement links TRBV6-2 or TRBV6-3 to TRBJ2-7; the D gene is possibly TRBD1 (5 bases). CDR3 amino acids: CASNPQGLEQYF. In DNA, the CDR3 is TGTGCCAGCAACCCTCAGGGTCTCGAGCAGTACTTC.